Following are 16 T cell receptor beta chains from one sample sequenced in a study of shared clonotypes between healthy human individuals. The assay was immunoSEQ multiplex PCR, and TCRdb's table has in-frame clones only and misses some. This table holds some 2 million clones, roughly 95% found once. CD45RO-negative cells were positively selected for CCR7, leaving out terminally differentiated effector memory CD45RA+ cells. The sequenced sample consisted of naive CD8+ T cells sorted from blood. The receptor set was obtained from a man aged 18 to 29 in good health.

As to this clone: At one boundary the junction diverges from the germline segment, which might be a read error. The rearrangement joins TRBV7-6 to TRBJ1-3; D may be TRBD1 (6 bases). The V gene's germline CDR1 is SGHVS and CDR2 FNYEAQ. This CDR3 contains 10 residues. CDR3 region: CASSLRTANF. The CDR3 DNA sequence: TGTGCCAGCAGCTTGAGGACAGCAAATTTT.

The CDR3 sequence is CASSLAPLAAKNIQYF. The CDR3 region has the DNA TGTGCCAGCAGCTTGGCCCCTCTAGCTGCCAAAAACATTCAGTACTTC. The chain is built from TRBV5-6 and TRBJ2-4; D perhaps matches TRBD2 (5 bases). Trimming removed 0 bases at V and 1 base at J, with 11 bases between. The CDR3 spans 16 residues. Germline lookup yields CDR1 SGHDT and CDR2 YYEEEE.

The V call is TRBV11-2, the J call TRBJ2-5, with D possibly matching TRBD1 (6 bases). CDR1 and CDR2 from the germline V gene are SGHAT and FQNNGV. The CDR3 covers 16 residues. Between the trimmed V and J ends, which lost 5 bases and 1 base, there was a span of 17 bases. This chain's CDR3 is CASSPSRGNLQETQYF. The CDR3 DNA is TGTGCCAGCAGCCCTTCCAGGGGAAACCTCCAAGAGACCCAGTACTTC.

This rearrangement joins TRBV29-1 to TRBJ1-2; D gene ambiguous. The CDR3 has 13 residues. The V gene's germline CDR1 is SQVTM and CDR2 ANQGSEA. V was shortened by 5 bases and J by 3 bases, with 13 bases between the two germline ends. CDR3 region: CSVFARADYGYTF. Here the CDR3 DNA reads TGCAGCGTTTTCGCACGGGCTGACTATGGCTACACCTTC.

Comments on this clone: In the same sample, other DNA sequences code for this CDR3. The gene calls are TRBV27 and TRBJ2-2, with D maybe TRBD1 (5 bases). This CDR3 has 16 residues. The V gene lost 2 bases and the J gene lost 1 base, with 11 bases spanning the gap. Germline values: CDR1 MNHEY, CDR2 SMNVEV (reference sequence). The CDR3 DNA sequence: TGTGCCAGCAGTTTACTTTCAGGGTTGAACACCGGGGAGCTGTTTTTT. It specifies CASSLLSGLNTGELFF.

The V and J genes are TRBV7-2 and TRBJ2-3; TRBD2 matches at 7 bases. The CDR3 runs to 16 residues. CDR1 is SGHTA and CDR2 is FQGNSA in the germline V gene. V trimming: 3 bases; J trimming: 5 bases; junction bases outside the gene matches: 11. The CDR3 coding sequence is TGTGCCAGCAGCTTCGAACTAGCGCTCCGGGGAGATACGCAGTATTTT. Translation gives CASSFELALRGDTQYF.

J is TRBJ2-1 and V is TRBV6-5; TRBD2 matches at 7 bases. Germline loops: CDR1 MNHEY, CDR2 SVGAGI. The V and J ends lost 2 bases and 5 bases, in that order; junction bases with no gene match: 9. The CDR3 is 16 residues long. CDR3 nucleotide sequence: TGTGCCAGCAGTTACCTTGGCGGGAGTATCGACAATGAGCAGTTCTTC. It yields the protein CASSYLGGSIDNEQFF.

The chain links TRBV9 to TRBJ2-3; 10 bases line up with TRBD2. Looked up from germline, CDR1 is SGDLS and CDR2 is YYNGEE. J gave up 10 bases and V 0 bases, and 5 bases lay outside the gene matches. This CDR3 region has 14 residues. CDR3 in amino acids: CASSVVTSGDAQYF. CDR3 nucleotides: TGTGCCAGCAGCGTAGTAACTAGCGGGGACGCGCAGTATTTT.

The V and J genes are TRBV7-9 and TRBJ1-2, with 8 bases fitting TRBD1. The length of the CDR3 is 16 residues. The germline gives CDR1 SEHNR, CDR2 FQNEAQ (reference sequence). Trimming at V came to 2 bases and at J to 7 bases, leaving 12 bases not matched to a gene. The CDR3 DNA reads TGTGCCAGCAGCTTATGGGACAGGTCGAGTTTGAGTGGCTACACCTTC. Encoded protein: CASSLWDRSSLSGYTF. The whole variable domain, remainder taken from reference TRBV7-9 and TRBJ1-2, is DTGVSQNPRHKITKRGQNVTFRCDPISEHNRLYWYRQTLGQGPEFLTYFQNEAQLEKSRLLSDRFSAERPKGSFSTLEIQRTEQGDSAMYLCASSLWDRSSLSGYTFGSGTRLTVV.

The rearrangement links TRBV19 to TRBJ2-7; 8 nucleotides line up with TRBD2. V shed 3 bases, J shed 3 bases, and the junction held 7 bases outside the gene matches. This CDR3 spans 15 amino acids. Looked up from germline, CDR1 is LNHDA and CDR2 is SQIVND (reference sequence). The CDR3 spells CASSILAGTVYEQYF. The DNA of the CDR3 is TGTGCCAGTAGTATTTTAGCGGGAACGGTCTACGAGCAGTACTTC. Combining the CDR3 with reference TRBV19 and TRBJ2-7 gives the whole variable domain DGGITQSPKYLFRKEGQNVTLSCEQNLNHDAMYWYRQDPGQGLRLIYYSQIVNDFQKGDIAEGYSVSREKKESFPLTVTSAQKNPTAFYLCASSILAGTVYEQYFGPGTRLTVT.

The CDR3 DNA follows: TGTGCCAGCAGCCCCCAAGGGCACGGAAACACCATATATTTT. Translated: CASSPQGHGNTIYF. The V and J genes are TRBV13 and TRBJ1-3; D is undetermined. Per the germline V gene, CDR1 is PRHDT and CDR2 is FYEKMQ (reference sequence). V was cut by 5 bases and J by 4 bases, with 12 bases left in between. This CDR3 contains 14 residues.

This chain joins TRBV10-2 and TRBJ2-2, with TRBD2 matching over 10 bases. The CDR3 is 15 residues long. Germline-derived CDR1 and CDR2 are WSHSY and SAAADI. V lost 7 bases and J lost 4; bases outside the gene matches: 6. The CDR3 bases are TGCGCCAGCACCGGACTAGCGGAGCCCACCGGGGAGCTGTTTTTT. It specifies CASTGLAEPTGELFF.

The chain has TRBV10-3 and TRBJ2-7, with TRBD1 matching over 7 bases. V lost 5 bases and J lost 4; bases outside the gene matches: 11. The CDR3 totals 15 residues. Germline CDR1 ENHRY, CDR2 SYGVKD. CDR3 residues: CAISRPEQGFYEQYF. In DNA, the CDR3 is TGTGCCATCAGTAGACCAGAACAGGGGTTTTACGAGCAGTACTTC.

Note on this clone: Other DNA variants within this sample encode the same CDR3. The chain recombines TRBV27 with TRBJ2-2, with 10 bases fitting TRBD2. The CDR3 is 16 amino acids. Germline V gene lookup returns CDR1 MNHEY and CDR2 SMNVEV (reference sequence). Trimming removed 4 bases from V and 2 bases from J; junction bases left unmatched: 4. In DNA, the CDR3 is TGTGCCAGCAGTTCCCGGACTAGCGGTAACACCGGGGAGCTGTTTTTT. Amino acids: CASSSRTSGNTGELFF.

The chain couples TRBV28 to TRBJ1-2; a weak D match, TRBD1 (5 bases). The CDR3 is 15 amino acids. V lost 5 bases and J 3 bases, leaving 16 bases between the germline ends. Germline loops: CDR1 MDHEN, CDR2 SYDVKM. In DNA form, the CDR3 reads TGTGCCAGCAGTAGCCAGCAGGGTACTGACTATGGCTACACCTTC. Its protein is CASSSQQGTDYGYTF.

The rearrangement links TRBV12-5 to TRBJ2-7; D might be TRBD2 (5 bases). The V end lost 7 bases, the J end lost 6 bases, and 22 bases lay between the germline ends. The CDR3 spans 15 residues. Germline CDR1 is LGHNT and CDR2 is FRNRAP. CDR3 in DNA: TGTGCTAGTGCCTCGGGTGGGCGGCGGGTTGGCGAGCAGTACTTC. This encodes CASASGGRRVGEQYF.